This TCR beta chain was sequenced for a study of shared clonotypes between healthy human individuals. Study results and limitations: Among a handful of donors, about 5% of naive CD4 clonotypes were found in common. Only a few donors were included, so the genetic and exposure-history diversity represented was limited. Generation of non-shared clonotypes was less probable than generation of clonotypes shared by all four donors.

The V segment lost 5 bases and the J segment 5 bases; nucleotides outside the gene matches: 8. The CDR3 covers 15 residues. Per the germline V gene, CDR1 is SGHNT and CDR2 is YENEEA. Assay: immunoSEQ multiplex PCR; the TCRdb copy retains only in-frame clones and omits some. The repertoire holds more than 850,000 clones, with 70% to 80% as singletons. On this clone itself: Its cognate antigen is unknown.

The chain uses TRBV11-3 and TRBJ2-5; 10 nucleotides match TRBD1. The clonotype comes from a man aged 18 to 29 in good health. Some clones in this sample may be carry-over from other donors' samples. Material: memory CD4+ T cells from PBMCs. As to subset: CD45RA-negative fraction. The CDR3 region has the DNA TGTGCCAGCAGCCCCGGACAGGGGGATTGGGAGACCCAGTACTTC. This gives the protein CASSPGQGDWETQYF. Combining the CDR3 with reference TRBV11-3 and TRBJ2-5 gives the whole variable domain EAGVVQSPRYKIIEKKQPVAFWCNPISGHNTLYWYLQNLGQGPELLIRYENEEAVDDSQLPKDRFSAERLKGVDSTLKIQPAELGDSAVYLCASSPGQGDWETQYFGPGTRLLVL.